This T cell receptor (beta chain) was recorded in a study of spatial heterogeneity in lung cancer. Notes on the study in general: Counts of expanded intratumoral alpha and beta TCRs tracked tumor mutation counts.

This clonotype is medium-sized (0.01 to 0.1%). Antigen specificity is unknown. Time point of the sample: sample taken at primary tumor resection. No cells were sorted before sequencing. The whole RNA sequenced was extracted from tumor, nontumor lung or frozen PBMC. Using its own MiXCR run on the 5' RACE reads, TCRdb lists one record per CDR3 protein. Of about 8,400 distinct CDR3 sequences listed, around 5.1% are singletons. The sequencing used lung tumor tissue, collected at surgery. The clonotype comes from a female donor with early-stage non-small cell lung cancer.

In DNA, the CDR3 is TGTGCCAGCAGCGTAGCGAGTCAGGGGGAAGAGACCGAAGCTTTCTTT. Amino acid sequence: CASSVASQGEETEAFF. V is TRBV9 and J is TRBJ1-1, with 7 bases aligning to TRBD1. Trimming cost V 0 bases and J 8 bases; bases outside gene matches: 13. The CDR3 spans 16 residues. Germline-derived CDR1 and CDR2 are SGDLS and YYNGEE.